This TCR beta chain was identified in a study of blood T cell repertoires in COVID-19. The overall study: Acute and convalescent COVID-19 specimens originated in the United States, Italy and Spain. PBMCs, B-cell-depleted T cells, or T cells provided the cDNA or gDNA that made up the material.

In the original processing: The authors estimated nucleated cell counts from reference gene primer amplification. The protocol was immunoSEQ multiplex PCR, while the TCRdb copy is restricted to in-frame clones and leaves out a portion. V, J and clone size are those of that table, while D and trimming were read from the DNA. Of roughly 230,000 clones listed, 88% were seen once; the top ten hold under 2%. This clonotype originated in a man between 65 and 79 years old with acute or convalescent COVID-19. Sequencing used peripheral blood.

The CDR3 region is CAWSPRWNTEAFF. In DNA, the CDR3 is TGTGCCTGGAGTCCCCGTTGGAACACTGAAGCTTTCTTT. The chain employs TRBV30 and TRBJ1-1; no definite D call. Trimming pared 2 bases from V and 1 base from J, leaving 8 bases between. The CDR3 consists of 13 residues. Germline V CDR1 and CDR2: GTSNPN, SVGIG (reference sequence).